The rows below give T cell receptor beta chains drawn from one sample of a study of Graves' ophthalmopathy and Graves' hyperthyroidism. TCRdb fed the multiplex PCR reads into MiXCR, producing one record per CDR3 protein. The repertoire holds hundreds of thousands of distinct CDR3 sequences, around a fifth seen once, with roughly 6.9% in the top ten. The sequencing input was peripheral blood. The receptors were gathered from a woman between 18 and 29 years old with stable Graves' hyperthyroidism. Some clones in this sample may be carry-over from other donors' samples. The CDR3 runs from the conserved cysteine through the conserved F or W. The D gene is left open where the match is weak. Only some rows state a clone size, as once, few, many or a class for expanded clones.

>TRBV28|few|TRBJ2-7|-
TGTGCCAGCAGTTTCCAGATGGGGGACTACGAGCAGTACTTC
CASSFQMGDYEQYF
>TRBV5-6|many|TRBJ2-7|-
TGTGCCAGCAGCTTTAACCTCCTAGAGCAGTACTTC
CASSFNLLEQYF
>TRBV28|many|TRBJ1-1|TRBD1
TGTGCCAGCATACGACAGGGCGAAGGGTCTTTCTTT
CASIRQGEGSFF
>TRBV10-3|many|TRBJ2-5|-
TGTGCCATCAGTGAGCCCCCGGGATCAGGGACCCAGTACTTC
CAISEPPGSGTQYF
>TRBV12-3/TRBV12-4|few|TRBJ2-7|-
TGTGCCAGCAGTCCCGTCCCGTCCCCGGCGTACTTC
CASSPVPSPAYF
>TRBV20-1|-|TRBJ1-5|-
TGCAGTGCTTTACAGGGAGGATCAAGTCAGCCCCAGCATTTT
CSALQGGSSQPQHF
>TRBV25-1|many|TRBJ1-2|TRBD1
TGTGCCAGCAGTGAAAGGGGACAGGGTCTTGCTGGCTACACCTTC
CASSERGQGLAGYTF
>TRBV7-2|many|TRBJ1-5|-
TGTGCCAGCAGCTCAGATCAGGGTCAGCCCCAGCATTTT
CASSSDQGQPQHF
>TRBV5-1|-|TRBJ1-5|-
TGCGCCAGCAGCAGCGGGGACCATCAGCCCCAGCATTTT
CASSSGDHQPQHF
>TRBV13|many|TRBJ1-3|-
TGTGCCAGCAGCTCGTCCCGGGGCGCAGGAAACACCATATATTTT
CASSSSRGAGNTIYF
>TRBV11-1|-|TRBJ1-1|-
TGTGCCCCTAGGGAACAGGGCACTGAAGCTTTCTTT
CAPREQGTEAFF